The TCR beta chain described here comes from a study of CD8 T cells in ankylosing spondylitis. TCRdb ran MiXCR on the 5' RACE reads and lists one entry per CDR3 protein. The top ten hold around 12% of the sample, which has about 350,000 distinct CDR3 sequences, 20% to 25% seen once. Germline V gene lookup returns CDR1 MNHEY and CDR2 SMNVEV (reference sequence). The CDR3 runs 14 residues. With 2 bases removed from V and 6 bases from J, the gap between germline ends came to 14 bases. The chain joins TRBV27 to TRBJ2-7; weak D call: TRBD2 (5 bases). Specimen: blood, either unsorted or a sorted T cell fraction (not recorded which). The receptor's source is a male donor with ankylosing spondylitis or in good health (not recorded which). The CDR3 nucleotides read TGTGCCAGCAGTTTAAGGGCGGGCCCCGGCGAGCAGTACTTC. As protein: CASSLRAGPGEQYF.